This passage covers 2 T cell receptor beta chains from one sample sequenced in a study of blood T cells in healthy people across ages. PCR was performed a second time for about 7 to 12 cycles using a sample-barcoded 5' primer and a J-beta primer mix. Using its own MiXCR run on the 5' RACE reads, TCRdb lists one record per CDR3 protein. This table holds roughly 1,700,000 distinct CDR3 sequences, roughly 27% found once. The sequenced sample consisted of blood. These receptors originate from a woman younger than 45 in good health.

This clonotype was recorded a few times. CDR3 nucleotide sequence: TGTGCCAGCAGTTCCCCCGACCAAAGGGACATTCAGTACTTC. Protein product: CASSSPDQRDIQYF. V is TRBV6-6 and J is TRBJ2-4; no firm D call. There are 14 residues in the CDR3. The V gene's germline CDR1 is MNHNY and CDR2 SVGAGI (reference sequence). V was shortened by 4 bases and J by 8 bases, with 15 bases between the two germline ends.

This clonotype showed up just a few times. V usage is TRBV7-2 and J usage is TRBJ2-7; TRBD2 agrees at 9 bases. The CDR3 covers 18 residues. Germline CDR1 and CDR2: SGHTA and FQGNSA. V dropped 5 bases and J dropped 2; count of bases not matched to a gene: 16. CDR3 sequence: CASSPLTASGIPPYEQYF. In DNA form, the CDR3 reads TGTGCCAGCAGCCCTTTAACGGCTAGCGGGATACCCCCCTACGAGCAGTACTTC.